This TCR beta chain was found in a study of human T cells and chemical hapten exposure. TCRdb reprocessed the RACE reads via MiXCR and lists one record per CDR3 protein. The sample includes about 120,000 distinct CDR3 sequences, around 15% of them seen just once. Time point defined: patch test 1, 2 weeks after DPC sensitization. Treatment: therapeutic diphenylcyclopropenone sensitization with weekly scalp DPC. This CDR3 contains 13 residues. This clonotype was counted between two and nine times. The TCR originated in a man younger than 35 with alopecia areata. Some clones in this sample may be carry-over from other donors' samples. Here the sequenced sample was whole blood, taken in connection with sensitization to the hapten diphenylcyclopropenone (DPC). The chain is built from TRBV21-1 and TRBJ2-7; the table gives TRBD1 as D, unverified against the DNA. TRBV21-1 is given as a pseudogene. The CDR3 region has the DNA TGTGCCAGCAGCAGACAGGGGGCTTACGAGCAGTACGTC. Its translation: CASSRQGAYEQYV.